A selection of T cell receptor beta chains follows, all from one sample in a study of control samples from healthy donors and cancer patients. The data were produced by immunoSEQ multiplex PCR, yet TCRdb's version contains in-frame clones alone and is incomplete. The profile shows around 100,000 clones, roughly 89% of them singletons. Sequencing used blood. These receptors all come from a human donor in good health. The donor label of this sample is uncertain. CDR3s include the opening cysteine and the closing phenylalanine or tryptophan. Fields, in order: clone size, V gene, D gene, J gene, CDR3 protein, CDR3 DNA. D genes are given only for firm matches. A row's size may be missing; if present it is once, few, many or a size class.

.	TRBV10-3	TRBD2	TRBJ2-2	CAISGGGSPVTGELFF	TGTGCCATCAGTGGGGGGGGGAGCCCTGTCACCGGGGAGCTGTTTTTT
.	TRBV24-1	.	TRBJ2-2	CATSDSGTNTGELFF	TGTGCCACCAGTGATTCTGGGACGAACACCGGGGAGCTGTTTTTT
.	TRBV25-1	.	TRBJ1-1	CASTEGGNTEAFF	TGTGCCAGCACGGAGGGAGGGAACACTGAAGCTTTCTTT
.	TRBV7-8	TRBD1	TRBJ2-2	CASSKQGEGGELFF	TGTGCCAGCAGCAAACAGGGGGAAGGCGGGGAGCTGTTTTTT
.	TRBV2	.	TRBJ1-6	CASSEGSGEYSPLHF	TGTGCCAGCAGTGAAGGGTCCGGGGAGTACTCACCCCTCCACTTT
.	TRBV7-8	.	TRBJ1-3	CASSMGTDGNTIYF	TGTGCCAGCAGCATGGGGACGGATGGAAACACCATATATTTT
.	TRBV6-2/TRBV6-3	TRBD1	TRBJ2-5	CASSQIQGAEETQYF	TGTGCCAGCAGCCAGATTCAGGGGGCTGAGGAGACCCAGTACTTC
.	TRBV27	.	TRBJ2-6	CASSLRRVSSGANVLTF	TGTGCCAGCAGTTTACGGCGAGTCTCTTCTGGGGCCAACGTCCTGACTTTC
once	TRBV6-6	TRBD2	TRBJ2-1	CASRPDSGGAREQFF	TGTGCCAGCAGGCCCGATAGCGGGGGGGCCCGAGAGCAGTTCTTC
.	TRBV7-2	.	TRBJ1-6	CASSSTGLDNSPLHF	TGTGCCAGCAGCTCGACCGGACTGGATAATTCACCCCTCCACTTT
.	TRBV4-1	.	TRBJ2-7	CASSQALGDSREQYF	TGCGCCAGCAGCCAAGCCCTCGGCGACAGCCGCGAGCAGTACTTC
.	TRBV5-1	TRBD1	TRBJ1-6	CASSLVGQASSYNSPLHF	TGCGCCAGCAGCTTGGTGGGACAGGCGAGCTCCTATAATTCACCCCTCCACTTT
.	TRBV4-2	.	TRBJ1-1	CASSQDRNTEAFF	TGTGCCAGCAGCCAAGATCGGAACACTGAAGCTTTCTTT
.	TRBV5-5	TRBD1	TRBJ1-4	CASSLNRDRVEKLFF	TGTGCCAGCAGCTTGAACCGGGACAGGGTTGAAAAACTGTTTTTT
.	TRBV11-1	.	TRBJ1-6	CASSREVRASPLHF	TGTGCCAGCAGCAGAGAGGTTAGGGCTTCACCCCTCCACTTT
.	TRBV6-2/TRBV6-3	.	TRBJ1-6	CASSRPWDRDSPLHF	TGTGCCAGCAGCCGCCCCTGGGACCGCGATTCACCCCTCCACTTT
.	TRBV2	.	TRBJ1-2	CASSEGTTDYGYTF	TGTGCCAGCAGTGAAGGGACAACTGACTATGGCTACACCTTC
.	TRBV7-2	.	TRBJ2-5	CASSLRRIQETQYF	TGTGCCAGCAGCTTAAGACGGATACAAGAGACCCAGTACTTC
.	TRBV5-1	TRBD2	TRBJ2-1	CASSSTSGGKDEQFF	TGCGCCAGCAGCTCGACTAGCGGGGGCAAGGATGAGCAGTTCTTC
.	TRBV3-1/TRBV3-2	.	TRBJ1-2	CASSQDPGGYTF	TGTGCCAGCAGCCAGGACCCGGGAGGCTACACCTTC
.	TRBV3-1/TRBV3-2	TRBD1	TRBJ1-5	CASSQGTGGGQPQHF	TGTGCCAGCAGCCAAGGGACAGGGGGCGGGCAGCCCCAGCATTTT
.	TRBV6-6	.	TRBJ2-1	CASSYSSKSKGEQFF	TGTGCCAGCAGTTACTCGAGTAAGAGCAAAGGTGAGCAGTTCTTC
.	TRBV12-3/TRBV12-4	.	TRBJ2-7	CASARGATYEQYF	TGTGCCAGCGCCCGCGGGGCCACTTACGAGCAGTACTTC
.	TRBV6-5	TRBD1	TRBJ2-1	CASSPGTGSSDEQFF	TGTGCCAGCAGTCCCGGGACAGGGAGTTCGGATGAGCAGTTCTTC